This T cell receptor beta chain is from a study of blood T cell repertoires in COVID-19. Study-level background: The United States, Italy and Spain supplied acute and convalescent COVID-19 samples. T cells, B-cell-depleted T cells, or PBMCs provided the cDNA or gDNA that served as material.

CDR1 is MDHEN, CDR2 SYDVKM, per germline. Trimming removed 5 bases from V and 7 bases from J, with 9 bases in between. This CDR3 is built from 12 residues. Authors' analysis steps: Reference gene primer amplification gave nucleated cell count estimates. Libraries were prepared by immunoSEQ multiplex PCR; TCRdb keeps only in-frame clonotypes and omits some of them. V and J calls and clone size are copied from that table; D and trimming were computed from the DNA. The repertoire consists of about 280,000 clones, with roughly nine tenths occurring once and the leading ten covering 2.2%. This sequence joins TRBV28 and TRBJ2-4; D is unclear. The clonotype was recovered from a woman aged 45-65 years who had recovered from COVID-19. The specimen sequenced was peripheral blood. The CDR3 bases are TGTGCCAGCAGTGATGGAGCGAACATTCAGTACTTC. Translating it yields CASSDGANIQYF.